Listed below are T cell receptor beta chains from one sample, sequenced in a study of regulatory T cells in long-lasting Graves disease. TCRdb itself ran the multiplex PCR reads through MiXCR, one entry per CDR3 protein. The data show 400,000 to 500,000 distinct CDR3 sequences, roughly 15% seen once. This sample also belongs to another study, concerning T cells in Graves' hyperthyroidism and ophthalmopathy.

The specimen comprised peripheral blood mononuclear cells (PBMCs), sampled at new diagnosis, from a patient treated with antithyroid drugs. The source of these receptors is a young woman with Graves disease. Both conserved end residues are part of each CDR3. A D gene is named only where the DNA matches it firmly. Some rows have no size entry. The others give once, few or many, or a class for an expanded clone.

v_call	clone_size	j_call	d_call	cdr3_nt	cdr3_aa
TRBV7-9	NA	TRBJ2-7	NA	TGTGCCAGCAGTCAACCGGCCGGGAGTTTTGCCTACGAGCAGTACTTC	CASSQPAGSFAYEQYF
TRBV11-2	many	TRBJ1-1	NA	TGTGCCAGCAGCCAGTCACAGGGCTTAACTGAAGCTTTCTTT	CASSQSQGLTEAFF
TRBV7-2	NA	TRBJ2-5	NA	TGTGCCAGCAGCCTACATTTAAAACAGACCCAGTACTTC	CASSLHLKQTQYF
TRBV12-3/TRBV12-4	few	TRBJ2-1	TRBD2	TGTGCCAGCAGTTCGAGACTAGCGGGAGCCGCCAATGAGCAGTTCTTC	CASSSRLAGAANEQFF
TRBV12-3/TRBV12-4	few	TRBJ1-1	TRBD1	TGTGCCAGCAGTTTATATGGGACAGAGAACACTGAAGCTTTCTTT	CASSLYGTENTEAFF
TRBV6-2/TRBV6-3	few	TRBJ2-7	TRBD2	TGTGCCAGCAGTGAACATACTAGCGGGAGGTACGAGCAGTACTTC	CASSEHTSGRYEQYF
TRBV28	NA	TRBJ2-7	TRBD2	TGTGCCAGCAGCCCGGGACTAGCGGTTACTTACGAGCAGTACTTC	CASSPGLAVTYEQYF
TRBV7-9	few	TRBJ2-7	NA	TGTGCCAGCAGCCCCGGCGCTGCTGCCCGAGTTGACGAGCAGTACTTC	CASSPGAAARVDEQYF
TRBV30	NA	TRBJ2-7	NA	TGTGCCTGGAGTAGTAGCCACGAGCAGTACTTC	CAWSSSHEQYF
TRBV3-1	NA	TRBJ2-7	TRBD2	TGTGCCAGCAGCCACCGAAGACGGTCTAGCGGGAGGGCCATAACGTTTGGGGAGCAGTACTTC	CASSHRRRSSGRAITFGEQYF
TRBV6-5	few	TRBJ1-1	NA	TGTGCCAGCAGTTACGAGGAGTTCGCTGAAGCTTTCTTT	CASSYEEFAEAFF
TRBV18	NA	TRBJ2-2	NA	TGTGCCAGCTCACCTGGGACAACGGGCGGGGAGCTGTTTTTT	CASSPGTTGGELFF
TRBV5-1	few	TRBJ2-5	TRBD1	TGTGCCAGCAGCTCAGAGGACAGGGGGCCAGAGACCCAGTACTTC	CASSSEDRGPETQYF
TRBV27	NA	TRBJ2-2	NA	NA	CASSLFGPGSTGELFF
TRBV20-1	many	TRBJ2-1	NA	TGCAGTGCTTCCTCGGGAGTCGGAATTGAGCAGTTCTTC	CSASSGVGIEQFF
TRBV18	many	TRBJ2-5	NA	TGTGCCAGCTCACCCTCAGGGACAGAGACCCAGTACTTC	CASSPSGTETQYF
TRBV10-3	NA	TRBJ2-2	TRBD1	TGTGCCATCAGTATGGCGACAGGGTCGGATTCCGGGGAGCTGTTTTTT	CAISMATGSDSGELFF
TRBV10-2	NA	TRBJ2-2	TRBD1	TGCGCCAGCAGCATCGGACAGGGCGCGAACACCGGGGAGCTGTTTTTT	CASSIGQGANTGELFF
TRBV27	NA	TRBJ2-1	NA	TGTGCCATCAGTAACCCTAATGAGCAGTTCTTC	CAISNPNEQFF
TRBV6-2/TRBV6-3	many	TRBJ2-3	NA	TGTGCCAGCAGTTACTCGCCTAGTGACTGGGATACGCAGTATTTT	CASSYSPSDWDTQYF
TRBV29-1	few	TRBJ1-3	NA	TGCAGCGTTGTCCTTTTCCGGGACAATGGAAACACCATATATTTT	CSVVLFRDNGNTIYF
TRBV7-6	many	TRBJ2-3	TRBD2	TGTGCCAGCAGCTTAACCCAAGGACTAGCGCTCCTAGGGGATACGCAGTATTTT	CASSLTQGLALLGDTQYF
TRBV4-3	NA	TRBJ2-7	NA	TGCGCCAGCAGCCAAGATTGGAGGGAGCCCGCCGTCTACGAGCAGTACTTC	CASSQDWREPAVYEQYF
TRBV24-1	few	TRBJ2-2	NA	TGTGCCACCAGTGATTTGCCCCCCTTGAGCACCGGGGAGCTGTTTTTT	CATSDLPPLSTGELFF
TRBV20-1	few	TRBJ2-7	TRBD1	TGCAGTGGAAGTGGGACAGATTCCTACGAGCAGTACTTC	CSGSGTDSYEQYF
TRBV3-1	NA	TRBJ1-4	TRBD1	TGTGCCAGCAGTCTCTCAGACAGGGCGGGCCGAGGAAAACTGTTTTTT	CASSLSDRAGRGKLFF
TRBV12-3/TRBV12-4	many	TRBJ2-7	NA	TGTGCCAGCACCCCGGGGGCGGCCTACGAGCAGTACTTC	CASTPGAAYEQYF
TRBV20-1	few	TRBJ2-1	TRBD2	TGCAATGCTAGAGTACCCCTAGCGGGAGCCCATGAGCAGTTCTTC	CNARVPLAGAHEQFF
TRBV6-1	NA	TRBJ1-6	NA	TGTGCCAGCATCCGCCTGGGGGGAGCCCTCCACTTT	CASIRLGGALHF
TRBV27	few	TRBJ2-1	TRBD2	TGTGCCAGCAGTTTGCTAGCGGGAGGGGACGTCTACAATGAGCAGTTCTTC	CASSLLAGGDVYNEQFF
TRBV27	few	TRBJ2-4	NA	TGTGCCAGCACCCCTAGAGCCCAGGGCAGATATGAAAACATTCAGTACTTC	CASTPRAQGRYENIQYF
TRBV7-8	NA	TRBJ2-7	NA	TGTGCCAGTCAGCTGGGGGCTGGCTACGAGCAGTACTTC	CASQLGAGYEQYF
TRBV24-1	NA	TRBJ2-3	NA	TGTGTCACCAGTGATTTTTCAGATACGCAGTATTTT	CVTSDFSDTQYF
TRBV7-2	many	TRBJ2-1	TRBD2	TGTGCCAGCAGCTTAGTCCCGGGACTAGCGGGAGTAGGGCACTACAATGAGCAGTTCTTC	CASSLVPGLAGVGHYNEQFF
TRBV7-3	few	TRBJ1-2	TRBD1	TGTGCCAGCAGCTTTTCCGGGACAGGGAACTATGGCTACACCTTC	CASSFSGTGNYGYTF
TRBV4-2	few	TRBJ2-7	NA	TGTGCCAGCAGCCAAGTGTCTGGGACAAAGTACTTC	CASSQVSGTKYF
TRBV11-2	many	TRBJ1-2	TRBD1	TGTGCCAGCAGCATCGGGACAGGGGGCCGGAGTGGCTACACCTTC	CASSIGTGGRSGYTF
TRBV5-1	many	TRBJ2-1	NA	TGCGCCAGCAGCTTGGGGTCCGGGAGCGTGTACAATGAGCAGTTCTTC	CASSLGSGSVYNEQFF
TRBV7-7	few	TRBJ2-5	NA	TGTGCTAGCAGCTTAGAGTCAGGGTTAGAGACCCAGTACTTC	CASSLESGLETQYF
TRBV19	few	TRBJ2-7	NA	TGTGCCAGTAGTATAGAGGGGGGATCCTTCCTCTACGAGCAGTACTTC	CASSIEGGSFLYEQYF
TRBV30	NA	TRBJ2-1	NA	TGTGCCTGGAGTAGGAGGGGGACAAATGAGCAGTTCTTC	CAWSRRGTNEQFF
TRBV3-1	NA	TRBJ2-2	NA	TGTGCCAGCAGCCAAGGGGGCTGGGGCACCGGGGAGCTGTTTTTT	CASSQGGWGTGELFF
TRBV6-1	many	TRBJ2-7	NA	TGTGCCAGCAGCAGACGGCGACGATCCTACGAGCAGTACTTC	CASSRRRRSYEQYF
TRBV11-2	NA	TRBJ2-7	NA	TGTGCCAGCAGCTTACTAGCCCCAGGGGACGAGCAGTACTTC	CASSLLAPGDEQYF
TRBV6-9	many	TRBJ2-5	TRBD2	TGTGCCAGCAGTTACCCTACGGGAGGTTATAGTATGACCCAGTACTTC	CASSYPTGGYSMTQYF
TRBV29-1	NA	TRBJ1-1	NA	TGCAGCGCCCAACCCCCCCGCACCTCTCTGAGGCGGGAAGCTTTCTTT	CSAQPPRTSLRREAFF
TRBV20-1	NA	TRBJ2-1	NA	TGCAGTGCTAGGGAGAGCTTCTACAATGAGCAGTCCTTC	CSARESFYNEQSF
TRBV28	many	TRBJ2-7	TRBD1	TGTGCCAGCAGTCCGCCCCGGGACAGATCCTACGAGCAGTACTTC	CASSPPRDRSYEQYF
TRBV12-3/TRBV12-4	NA	TRBJ2-1	TRBD2	TGTGCCAGCAGCGGACTAGCGGGAGGGCGGTACAATGAGCAGTTCTTC	CASSGLAGGRYNEQFF
TRBV18	few	TRBJ2-5	NA	TGTGCCAGCTCACCATCCCAACAAGAGACCCAGTACTTC	CASSPSQQETQYF
TRBV6-4	once	TRBJ2-2	NA	TGTGCCAGCAGTGACAGGGACGCCGGGGAGCTGTTTTTT	CASSDRDAGELFF
TRBV27	NA	TRBJ1-5	NA	TGTGCCAGCAGTTTACAGGGAGGATCGGACAATCAGCCCCAGCATTTT	CASSLQGGSDNQPQHF
TRBV19	NA	TRBJ2-1	TRBD2	TGTGCCAGTAGTATGATGAGCGGGAGGCACTCCTACAATGAGCAGTTCTTC	CASSMMSGRHSYNEQFF
TRBV12-3/TRBV12-4	many	TRBJ2-7	NA	TGTGCCAGCAGTAAAAGCGCGAGCTACGAGCAGTACTTC	CASSKSASYEQYF
TRBV28	many	TRBJ2-4	NA	TGTGCCGGACGATCAAGGGACATTCAGTACTTC	CAGRSRDIQYF
TRBV29-1	many	TRBJ2-7	TRBD2	TGCAGCGTTGTCGGCCGGACTAGCGGGAAGGACGGGAGGTCCTACGAGCAGTACTTC	CSVVGRTSGKDGRSYEQYF
TRBV6-2/TRBV6-3	once	TRBJ2-7	NA	TGTGCCAGTGCAGCAGCGGACTTAACCTACGAGCAGTACTTC	CASAAADLTYEQYF